This T cell receptor beta chain is from a study of glioma-infiltrating T cells after dendritic cell vaccination. Study background: Autologous tumor lysate was loaded overnight onto monocyte-derived dendritic cells grown approximately seven days with IL-4 and GM-CSF.

The assay was immunoSEQ multiplex PCR, and TCRdb's table has in-frame clones only and misses some. Among around 92,000 clones listed, approximately 80% were seen once. Noted time point: after dendritic cell vaccination, including at tumor progression/relapse. Trimming left V 5 bases short and J 5 bases short, with 17 bases between. Germline assignment: CDR1 SNHLY and CDR2 FYNNEI. CDR3 length equals 15 residues. This clonotype was obtained from a human donor with glioblastoma. V is TRBV2 and J is TRBJ2-3; no reliable D call. The sequences come from blood, collected after dendritic cell vaccination. CDR3 DNA sequence: TGTGCCAGCAGTCTTGCAAGTCGAGGTAAAGATACGCAGTATTTT. It encodes CASSLASRGKDTQYF.